This T cell receptor beta chain was recorded in a study of T cells in Graves' hyperthyroidism and ophthalmopathy. Study-wide findings and caveats: Most thyroid clonotypes expanded above 0.001 were also detected in blood.

In regard to this clonotype: Its target is not known.

Fresh peripheral blood, roughly 10 ml of it, supplied the PBMCs. Germline-derived CDR1 and CDR2 are DFQATT and SNEGSKA (reference sequence). The CDR3 sequence is 15 residues long. With 5 bases clipped from V and 5 bases from J, the junction kept 10 bases outside the gene matches. The CDR3 regions of TCR beta were amplified from RNA transcripts. Primed by the HTBI set, a first-round RT-PCR was run on the TCR CDR3. Each CDR3 protein is one row after TCRdb ran MiXCR on the multiplex PCR reads. The data show hundreds of thousands of distinct CDR3 sequences, 14% seen once. This clonotype was obtained from a woman aged 30 to 39 with Graves' hyperthyroidism that later progressed to Graves' ophthalmopathy. The chain has TRBV20-1 and TRBJ2-1; 9 bases line up with TRBD2. The sample was blood. In DNA form, the CDR3 reads TGCAGTGCTCCAATAGCGGGGGATATGGACAATGAGCAGTTCTTC. Protein product: CSAPIAGDMDNEQFF.